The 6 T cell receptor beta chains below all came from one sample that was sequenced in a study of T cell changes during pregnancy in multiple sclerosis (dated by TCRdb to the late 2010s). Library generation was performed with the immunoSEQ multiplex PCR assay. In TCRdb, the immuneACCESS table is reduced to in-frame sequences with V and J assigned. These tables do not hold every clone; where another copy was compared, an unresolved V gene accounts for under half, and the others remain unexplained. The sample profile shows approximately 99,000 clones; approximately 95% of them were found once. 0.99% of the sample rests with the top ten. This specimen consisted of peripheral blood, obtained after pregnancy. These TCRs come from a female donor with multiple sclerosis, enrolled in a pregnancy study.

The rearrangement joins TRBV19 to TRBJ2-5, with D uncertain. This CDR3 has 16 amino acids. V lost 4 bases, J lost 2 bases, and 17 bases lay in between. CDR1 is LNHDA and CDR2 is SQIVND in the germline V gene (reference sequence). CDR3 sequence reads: CASSSTAVPSQETQYF. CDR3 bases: TGTGCCAGTAGTAGTACTGCGGTGCCGTCACAAGAGACCCAGTACTTC.

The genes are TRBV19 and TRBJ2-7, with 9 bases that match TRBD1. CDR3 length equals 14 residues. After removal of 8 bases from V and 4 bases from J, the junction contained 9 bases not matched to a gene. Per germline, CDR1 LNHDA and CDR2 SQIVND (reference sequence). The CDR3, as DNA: TGTGCCAGTGCTCCCCTGGACAGGGGTTACGAGCAGTACTTC. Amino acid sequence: CASAPLDRGYEQYF.

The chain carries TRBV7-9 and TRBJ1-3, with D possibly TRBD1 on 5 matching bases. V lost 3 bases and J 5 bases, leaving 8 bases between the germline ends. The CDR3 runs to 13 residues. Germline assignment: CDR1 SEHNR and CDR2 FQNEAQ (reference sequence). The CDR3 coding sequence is TGTGCCAGCAGCTTGGGACTCCGAAACACCATATATTTT. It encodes CASSLGLRNTIYF.

The CDR3 protein is CASSEGTVNEKLFF. CDR3 DNA: TGTGCCAGCAGTGAAGGGACAGTTAATGAAAAACTGTTTTTT. The rearrangement links TRBV2 to TRBJ1-4, with D perhaps TRBD1 (6 bases). The ends were cut back, 1 base at V and 4 bases at J, with 7 bases in the middle. Germline CDR1 is SNHLY and CDR2 is FYNNEI. This CDR3 has 14 residues.

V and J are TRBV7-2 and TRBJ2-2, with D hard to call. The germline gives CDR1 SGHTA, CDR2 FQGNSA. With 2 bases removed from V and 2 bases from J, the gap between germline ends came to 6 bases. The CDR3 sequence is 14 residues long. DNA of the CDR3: TGTGCCAGCAGCTTAATAGTAAACACCGGGGAGCTGTTTTTT. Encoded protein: CASSLIVNTGELFF. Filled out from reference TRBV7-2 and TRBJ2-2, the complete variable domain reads GAGVSQSPSNKVTEKGKDVELRCDPISGHTALYWYRQSLGQGLEFLIYFQGNSAPDKSGLPSDRFSAERTGGSVSTLTIQRTQQEDSAVYLCASSLIVNTGELFFGEGSRLTVL.

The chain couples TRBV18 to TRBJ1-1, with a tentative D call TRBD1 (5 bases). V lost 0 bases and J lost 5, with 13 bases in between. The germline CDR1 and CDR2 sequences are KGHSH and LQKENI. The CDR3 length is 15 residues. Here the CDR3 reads CASSPPLAGKTEAFF. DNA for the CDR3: TGTGCCAGCTCACCACCGTTGGCAGGGAAGACTGAAGCTTTCTTT.